This T cell receptor (beta chain) was recovered during a study of blood T cell repertoires in COVID-19. Whole-study context: From the United States, Italy and Spain came samples of acute and convalescent COVID-19. Sources were T cells, B-cell-depleted T cells, or PBMCs; the material itself was cDNA or gDNA.

Original analysis: Amplification of reference gene primers was used by the study to estimate nucleated cell counts. Using immunoSEQ multiplex PCR, the repertoire was profiled, and TCRdb retains in-frame clones only, with some absent. Clone size and the V and J calls come from that table; the DNA yielded D and trimming. The repertoire consists of over 200,000 clones, with about 86% occurring once and the leading ten covering approximately 6%. The germline V and J ends were trimmed by 5 bases and 0 bases, with 18 bases remaining between them. This CDR3 is built from 17 residues. The V gene's germline CDR1 is LGHDT and CDR2 YNNKEL (reference sequence).

The clonotype was recovered from a man older than 75 with acute or convalescent COVID-19. The V and J genes are TRBV3-1 (or the pseudogene TRBV3-2) and TRBJ2-3, with D possibly being TRBD2 (7 bases). The specimen sequenced was peripheral blood. CDR3 amino acids: CASSTGGGGGSTDTQYF. The CDR3 DNA reads TGTGCCAGCAGCACGGGGGGCGGGGGAGGTAGCACAGATACGCAGTATTTT.